The clone carrying this T cell receptor beta chain was found a few times. Antigen specificity is unknown. It was ten milliliters of peripheral blood that were drawn from each donor. This entry belongs to a study of blood T cells in healthy people across ages. The V gene lost 5 bases and the J gene lost 5 bases, with 8 bases spanning the gap. This CDR3 has 12 residues. Findings and limits, study-wide: A strong correlation was found between TCR beta diversity and the percentage of naive T cells. The CMV status of each donor remained undetermined, and this could have confounded shifts in expanded clonotypes.

A second PCR of about 7 to 12 cycles used a sample-barcoded 5' primer and a J-beta primer mix. Using its own MiXCR run on the 5' RACE reads, TCRdb lists one record per CDR3 protein. The sample yields over 1,500,000 distinct CDR3 sequences, about two fifths seen once. The rearrangement joins TRBV12-3 or TRBV12-4 to TRBJ2-3; no firm D call. This TCR came from a human donor in good health. Sequencing was carried out using blood. The CDR3 coding sequence is TGTGCCAGCAGTACCTCTCAAGATACGCAGTATTTT. Its translation is CASSTSQDTQYF.